These 27 T cell receptor beta chains were sequenced from one sample in a study of blood T cell repertoires in COVID-19. Clones were read by immunoSEQ multiplex PCR, and TCRdb kept only the in-frame ones, dropping some. The sample has over 90,000 clones, about four fifths seen once. Sequences were obtained from peripheral blood. These receptor sequences come from an older man with COVID-19, enrolled during active disease.

This chain links TRBV7-3 with TRBJ2-7, with 10 nucleotides matching TRBD1. The germline gives CDR1 SGHTA, CDR2 FQGTGA. CDR3 length equals 15 residues. Trimming took 2 bases from V and 2 from J; bases not matched to a gene: 3. CDR3 amino acids: CASSLAGTGAYEQYF. The CDR3 bases are TGTGCCAGCAGCTTAGCAGGGACAGGGGCCTACGAGCAGTACTTC.

This chain connects TRBV7-8 to TRBJ1-1; a weak D match, TRBD1 (5 bases). Germline CDR1 and CDR2: SGHVS and FQNEAQ. The V gene lost 5 bases and the J gene lost 0 bases, with 16 bases spanning the gap. This CDR3 has 16 residues. The CDR3 region is CASSPSGGNMNTEAFF. DNA for the CDR3: TGTGCCAGCAGCCCCAGCGGGGGTAATATGAACACTGAAGCTTTCTTT.

This clone was detected only once. The V gene is TRBV2, the J gene TRBJ2-7; no definite D call. Between the trimmed V and J ends, which lost 5 bases and 3 bases, there was a span of 5 bases. CDR1 and CDR2 from the germline V gene are SNHLY and FYNNEI. CDR3 length: 11 residues. CDR3 sequence (DNA): TGTGCCAGCAGTAACAGCTACGAGCAGTACTTC. As protein: CASSNSYEQYF.

The chain uses TRBV19 and TRBJ2-2; 9 bases agree with TRBD2. J gave up 3 bases and V 7 bases, and 9 bases lay outside the gene matches. The CDR3 extends over 16 amino acids. Per germline, CDR1 LNHDA and CDR2 SQIVND (reference sequence). Here the CDR3 reads CASTSIAGVDTGELFF. CDR3 DNA: TGTGCCAGTACATCCATAGCGGGAGTGGACACCGGGGAGCTGTTTTTT.

The V gene is TRBV30, the J gene TRBJ1-3, with TRBD1 matching over 8 bases. Germline CDR1 is GTSNPN and CDR2 is SVGIG (reference sequence). With V trimmed by 2 bases and J by 0 bases, 15 bases remained unmatched. This CDR3 has 19 residues. Written as DNA, the CDR3 is TGTGCCTGGAGTCCTCGGACAGGGTCCTTTTCCTACTCTGGAAACACCATATATTTT. Translated, it gives CAWSPRTGSFSYSGNTIYF.

This clone was seen ten or more times. The chain joins TRBV5-4 to TRBJ1-2; D gene uncertain. Trimming removed 0 bases from V and 3 bases from J, with 12 bases in between. Looked up from germline, CDR1 is SGHNT and CDR2 is YYREEE (reference sequence). The CDR3 extends over 15 amino acids. The CDR3 sequence is CASSLDSSVHYGYTF. As DNA, the CDR3 is TGTGCCAGCAGCTTGGACAGCTCAGTCCACTATGGCTACACCTTC. Combining the CDR3 with reference TRBV5-4 and TRBJ1-2 gives the whole variable domain ETGVTQSPTHLIKTRGQQVTLRCSSQSGHNTVSWYQQALGQGPQFIFQYYREEENGRGNFPPRFSGLQFPNYSSELNVNALELDDSALYLCASSLDSSVHYGYTFGSGTRLTVV.

The CDR3 DNA is TGTGCCAGCGGATCCCAGACTAGCGGGGGGTTGGAGACCCAGTACTTC. Translation: CASGSQTSGGLETQYF. The chain couples TRBV7-2 to TRBJ2-5, with TRBD2 matching over 13 bases. The CDR3 consists of 16 residues. V lost 8 bases to trimming and J lost 5 bases; unmatched junction nucleotides: 11. Germline V gene data show CDR1 as SGHTA and CDR2 as FQGNSA. Complete variable domain (other parts from reference TRBV7-2 and TRBJ2-5): GAGVSQSPSNKVTEKGKDVELRCDPISGHTALYWYRQSLGQGLEFLIYFQGNSAPDKSGLPSDRFSAERTGGSVSTLTIQRTQQEDSAVYLCASGSQTSGGLETQYFGPGTRLLVL.

This clone has just one count. J is TRBJ1-1 and V is TRBV6-6; the match to TRBD1 covers 7 bases. Germline CDR1 is MNHNY and CDR2 is SVGAGI (reference sequence). Losses at the gene ends were 0 bases for V and 5 bases for J; bases not matched to a gene: 3. CDR3 length: 14 residues. The CDR3 spells CASSYSTGQTEAFF. DNA of the CDR3: TGTGCCAGCAGTTACTCGACAGGGCAAACTGAAGCTTTCTTT.

This chain joins TRBV3-1 (or the pseudogene TRBV3-2) and TRBJ1-3; no definite D call. Looked up from germline, CDR1 is LGHDT and CDR2 is YNNKEL (reference sequence). The V and J ends lost 2 bases and 4 bases respectively, with 9 bases between them. This CDR3 contains 14 residues. Here the CDR3 reads CASSQFLAGNTIYF. Here the CDR3 DNA reads TGTGCCAGCAGCCAATTTTTAGCGGGAAACACCATATATTTT.

In its sample, this clone is large. The genes are TRBV5-1 and TRBJ2-1, with TRBD2 identical over 10 bases. J was trimmed by 4 bases and V by 3 bases; bases with no gene match: 13. Germline V gene lookup returns CDR1 SGHRS and CDR2 YFSETQ. The CDR3 runs 18 residues. The CDR3 nucleotides are TGCGCCAGCAGCTCGACACGGACTAGCGGAGCCCTTTACAATGAGCAGTTCTTC. Residues: CASSSTRTSGALYNEQFF.

V gene TRBV6-5 combines with J gene TRBJ1-2, with 8 bases that match TRBD1. The CDR3 runs to 13 residues. V gave up 6 bases and J gave up 3 bases; unmatched junction bases: 3. Germline lookup yields CDR1 MNHEY and CDR2 SVGAGI. The CDR3 DNA sequence: TGTGCCAGCAGAGACAGGGGCCACTATGGCTACACCTTC. This sequence encodes CASRDRGHYGYTF.

The chain joins TRBV11-2 to TRBJ2-7; D is perhaps TRBD1 (7 bases). CDR3 length: 16 residues. Germline V gene sequence: CDR1 SGHAT, CDR2 FQNNGV. V lost 6 bases and J 5 bases, leaving 23 bases between the germline ends. CDR3 sequence reads: CASRSPSRGDFHEQYF. The CDR3 DNA is TGTGCCAGCAGGTCCCCGTCCAGGGGGGATTTTCACGAGCAGTACTTC. Using reference TRBV11-2 and TRBJ2-7 for the parts outside the CDR3, the full variable domain is EAGVAQSPRYKIIEKRQSVAFWCNPISGHATLYWYQQILGQGPKLLIQFQNNGVVDDSQLPKDRFSAERLKGVDSTLKIQPAKLEDSAVYLCASRSPSRGDFHEQYFGPGTRLTVT.

The chain has TRBV7-8 and TRBJ2-5, with D unresolved. Trimming shortened V by 5 bases and J by 0 bases, and 7 bases separated the two germline ends. Germline values: CDR1 SGHVS, CDR2 FQNEAQ. The CDR3 is 13 residues long. This CDR3 is CASSRPYQETQYF. In DNA form, the CDR3 reads TGTGCCAGCAGCCGCCCGTACCAAGAGACCCAGTACTTC. Variable domain in full (rest from reference TRBV7-8 and TRBJ2-5): GAGVSQSPRYKVAKRGQDVALRCDPISGHVSLFWYQQALGQGPEFLTYFQNEAQLDKSGLPSDRFFAERPEGSVSTLKIQRTQQEDSAVYLCASSRPYQETQYFGPGTRLLVL.

The table lists this clone with a count of one. The chain is built from TRBV5-6 and TRBJ1-2; D ambiguous. Germline CDR1 SGHDT, CDR2 YYEEEE. This CDR3 region has 14 residues. With 5 bases removed from V and 5 bases from J, the gap between germline ends came to 16 bases. The CDR3 loop is CASRPTDGYYGYTF. The CDR3 DNA sequence: TGTGCCAGCAGGCCAACAGACGGCTATTATGGCTACACCTTC.

The rearrangement links TRBV19 to TRBJ2-2, with 12 bases matching TRBD2. V shed 7 bases, J shed 5 bases, and the junction held 5 bases outside the gene matches. The CDR3 has 15 residues. The germline V gene encodes CDR1 LNHDA and CDR2 SQIVND (reference sequence). The CDR3 sequence is CASTPTSGRTGELFF. The CDR3 bases are TGTGCCAGTACCCCGACTAGCGGGAGAACCGGGGAGCTGTTTTTT.

The V gene is TRBV30, the J gene TRBJ1-3; D unresolved. The CDR3 loop spans 17 amino acids. Germline V gene data show CDR1 as GTSNPN and CDR2 as SVGIG (reference sequence). V gave up 2 bases and J gave up 0 bases, with 17 bases separating them. The CDR3 DNA reads TGTGCCTGGAGTACCCTTGACTTCGGGGTCTCTGGAAACACCATATATTTT. Translated, it gives CAWSTLDFGVSGNTIYF.

In this sample, this clone turned up a few times. The chain couples TRBV4-1 to TRBJ1-1; D may be TRBD1 (5 bases). The CDR3 extends over 16 amino acids. Germline V gene lookup returns CDR1 MGHRA and CDR2 YSYEKL. The V and J ends lost 1 base and 0 bases respectively, with 12 bases between them. CDR3 nucleotide sequence: TGCGCCAGCAGCCAAGTATGGGGCACAATGAACACTGAAGCTTTCTTT. This encodes CASSQVWGTMNTEAFF.

V is TRBV6-6 and J is TRBJ2-7; D may be TRBD2 (5 bases). The ends were cut back, 0 bases at V and 3 bases at J, with 12 bases in the middle. CDR3 length: 15 residues. The V gene's germline CDR1 is MNHNY and CDR2 SVGAGI (reference sequence). The CDR3 here is CASSYSREPFYEQYF. The CDR3 DNA reads TGTGCCAGCAGTTACTCTAGGGAGCCCTTCTACGAGCAGTACTTC.

Here the CDR3 DNA reads TGTGCCAGTACCCAAACCGGGACAGGGGGCTACAATGAGCAGTTCTTC. It encodes CASTQTGTGGYNEQFF. The rearrangement joins TRBV19 to TRBJ2-1; 11 bases are shared with TRBD1. The CDR3 is 16 amino acids. CDR1 LNHDA and CDR2 SQIVND come from the germline V gene (reference sequence). V was pared by 7 bases and J by 3 bases, with 8 bases of the junction left unmatched.

This chain joins TRBV25-1 and TRBJ1-6, with a tentative D call TRBD1 (5 bases). CDR1 MGHDK and CDR2 SYGVNS come from the germline V gene. Trimming removed 7 bases at V and 6 bases at J, with 7 bases between. CDR3 length: 12 residues. Here the CDR3 reads CASNQGNSPLHF. The CDR3 DNA is TGTGCCAGCAACCAGGGTAATTCACCCCTCCACTTT.

This clone was counted a few times. The chain uses TRBV5-1 and TRBJ1-2, with 10 positions matching TRBD1. The CDR3 is made up of 15 amino acids. Germline loops: CDR1 SGHRS, CDR2 YFSETQ. V shed 3 bases, J shed 4 bases, and the junction held 6 bases outside the gene matches. CDR3 sequence (DNA): TGCGCCAGCAGCTGGGACAGGGGCAAAATCTATGGCTACACCTTC. This encodes CASSWDRGKIYGYTF.

This clone was recorded once. CDR3 region: CASSSHQGAREQYF. In nucleotides, the CDR3 is TGTGCCAGTAGTTCGCACCAGGGGGCGCGTGAGCAGTACTTC. The chain recombines TRBV19 with TRBJ2-7, with 8 bases fitting TRBD1. CDR1 and CDR2 (germline): LNHDA, SQIVND (reference sequence). J gave up 7 bases and V 5 bases, and 10 bases lay outside the gene matches. The CDR3 is 14 amino acids.

Remarks on this clone: Other DNA sequences in the sample encode the same CDR3. CDR3 loop: CASSTQAGGSYNEQFF. The CDR3 DNA is TGTGCCAGTAGTACGCAAGCGGGAGGTTCCTACAATGAGCAGTTCTTC. The chain couples TRBV19 to TRBJ2-1; 9 bases map to TRBD2. Germline values: CDR1 LNHDA, CDR2 SQIVND (reference sequence). CDR3 length: 16 amino acids. V was clipped by 4 bases and J by 1 base; unmatched bases: 5.

The V call is TRBV11-3, the J call TRBJ2-5, with TRBD1 matching 10 bases. V gave up 4 bases and J gave up 5 bases; unmatched junction bases: 7. The CDR3 consists of 15 residues. Germline-derived CDR1 and CDR2 are SGHNT and YENEEA. CDR3 protein: CASSSRTGGGETQYF. In DNA, the CDR3 is TGTGCCAGCAGCTCCAGGACAGGGGGTGGGGAGACCCAGTACTTC.

The rearrangement uses TRBV28 and TRBJ1-1; 8 positions agree with TRBD1. V gave up 2 bases and J gave up 4 bases; unmatched junction bases: 6. CDR1 and CDR2 from the germline V gene are MDHEN and SYDVKM. The CDR3 sequence is 15 residues long. Here the CDR3 DNA reads TGTGCCAGCAGTTTAGTGCAGGGGGCGGTCACTGAAGCTTTCTTT. Amino acid sequence: CASSLVQGAVTEAFF.

J is TRBJ2-1 and V is TRBV3-1 (or the pseudogene TRBV3-2); D might be TRBD1 (6 bases). CDR1 is LGHDT and CDR2 is YNNKEL in the germline V gene (reference sequence). This CDR3 region has 15 residues. Trimming removed 4 bases from V and 0 bases from J, with 10 bases in between. The CDR3 DNA reads TGTGCCAGCAGCCTTGACAGGACCTCCTACAATGAGCAGTTCTTC. This sequence encodes CASSLDRTSYNEQFF.

V gene TRBV28 combines with J gene TRBJ2-7; D possibly corresponds to TRBD2 (6 bases). Trimming pared 4 bases from V and 3 bases from J, leaving 16 bases between. CDR3 length equals 15 residues. From germline, CDR1 is MDHEN and CDR2 SYDVKM. The CDR3 loop reads CASSSSGLGDYEQYF. The DNA of the CDR3 is TGTGCCAGCAGTTCCAGCGGGTTGGGGGACTACGAGCAGTACTTC.